The 19 T cell receptor beta chains below all came from one sample that was sequenced in a study of regulatory T cells in long-lasting Graves disease. CDR3 regions were amplified by Arm-PCR using iRepertoire HTBI primers to build TCR beta libraries. TCRdb re-analysed the multiplex PCR reads in MiXCR, keeping a single row per CDR3 protein. The repertoire includes 350,000 to 450,000 distinct CDR3 sequences, about 15% of them detected once, and 16% sits in the top ten. Specified time point: newly diagnosed GD, antithyroid drugs for less than 3 months. The authors made the TCR library using RNA they extracted from PBMCs. A further study also used this sample, focusing on T cells in Graves' hyperthyroidism and ophthalmopathy.

The sequencing used peripheral blood mononuclear cells (PBMCs), collected at new diagnosis, from a patient treated with antithyroid drugs. The origin of the receptors is a woman aged 25 to 39 with Graves disease.

This clonotype was seen ten or more times. The rearrangement joins TRBV29-1 to TRBJ2-1, with D perhaps matching TRBD2 (6 bases). The germline V gene has CDR1 SQVTM and CDR2 ANQGSEA. Trimming pared 1 base from V and 7 bases from J, leaving 17 bases between. The CDR3 spans 15 residues. CDR3 residues: CSVEAVAGGGNEQFF. In DNA, the CDR3 is TGCAGCGTTGAAGCGGTGGCCGGGGGAGGTAATGAGCAGTTCTTC.

This clonotype was detected ten times or more. The genes are TRBV27 and TRBJ2-1; the match to TRBD2 covers 12 bases. In germline, CDR1 is MNHEY, CDR2 SMNVEV (reference sequence). Trimming cost V 4 bases and J 12 bases; bases outside gene matches: 16. This CDR3 has 17 residues. For the CDR3, the DNA is TGTGCCAGCAGTTCACCCATCACTAGCGGGAGGCAGGGTGGGCAGTTCTTC. Amino acid sequence: CASSSPITSGRQGGQFF.

This clonotype has a count of ten or more. The chain links TRBV11-2 to TRBJ2-7; 9 bases line up with TRBD2. CDR3 size: 16 residues. Germline V gene lookup returns CDR1 SGHAT and CDR2 FQNNGV. With V trimmed by 1 base and J by 2 bases, 6 bases remained unmatched. The CDR3 protein is CASSLVESGRPYEQYF. In nucleotides, the CDR3 is TGTGCCAGCAGCTTAGTAGAAAGCGGGAGGCCCTACGAGCAGTACTTC.

In its sample, this clonotype was seen a few times. The V call is TRBV3-1, the J call TRBJ1-4; TRBD1 might be the D (6 bases). Germline V gives CDR1 LGHDT, CDR2 YNNKEL (reference sequence). This CDR3 contains 16 residues. Trimming shortened V by 4 bases and J by 4 bases, and 16 bases separated the two germline ends. The CDR3 sequence: CASSPLETGNNEKLFF. CDR3 nucleotides: TGTGCCAGCAGCCCTCTGGAGACAGGCAATAATGAAAAACTGTTTTTT.

This clonotype was seen ten or more times. This chain connects TRBV30 to TRBJ1-5; D might be TRBD1 (6 bases). Trimming stripped 4 bases from V and 3 bases from J, with 10 bases between. This CDR3 has 13 amino acids. CDR1 GTSNPN and CDR2 SVGIG come from the germline V gene (reference sequence). The CDR3 DNA reads as TGTGCCTGGACCAGGGGAGACAATCAGCCCCAGCATTTT. It codes for CAWTRGDNQPQHF.

Notes on this clonotype: A much larger clone differs by one base, so this may be a read error. The rearrangement uses TRBV29-1 and TRBJ2-7, with D perhaps being TRBD1 or TRBD2 (5 bases each). The germline V and J ends were trimmed by 4 bases and 2 bases, with 9 bases remaining between them. The CDR3 has 12 amino acids. Germline V gene lookup returns CDR1 SQVTM and CDR2 ANQGSEA. In DNA, the CDR3 is TGCAGCGTTGGGGACGGAGCCTACGAGCAGTACTTC. The encoded protein is CSVGDGAYEQYF.

Comments on this clonotype: Sequence at one end of the junction differs from germline and may be a read error. This sequence joins TRBV5-1 and TRBJ1-1, with D hard to call. The germline V gene has CDR1 SGHRS and CDR2 YFSETQ. There are 13 residues in the CDR3. In DNA, the CDR3 is TGTGCCAGCAGCGGCCATGAGAGGGCTGAAGCTTTCTTT. It specifies CASSGHERAEAFF.

This clonotype was counted between two and nine times. This chain uses TRBV28 with TRBJ1-4, with TRBD1 identical over 8 bases. V shed 6 bases, J shed 4 bases, and the junction held 7 bases outside the gene matches. The CDR3 is made up of 15 amino acids. From germline, CDR1 is MDHEN and CDR2 SYDVKM. CDR3 loop: CASRPWTGYNEKLFF. CDR3 nucleotides: TGTGCCAGCAGGCCGTGGACAGGGTATAATGAAAAACTGTTTTTT.

This clonotype appeared many times. The V call is TRBV12-3 or TRBV12-4, the J call TRBJ2-3, with 10 bases aligning to TRBD2. This CDR3 is 22 amino acids long. The V gene end was trimmed by 3 bases and the J gene end by 2 bases; junction bases not matched to a gene: 23. The CDR3 bases are TGTGCCAGCAGTTTCCACCGGGACCCCTTAGGGATACTAGCGGGAATCACAGATACGCAGTATTTT. It codes for CASSFHRDPLGILAGITDTQYF.

The sample holds many counts of this clonotype. This chain joins TRBV6-5 and TRBJ1-1, with D perhaps TRBD1 (6 bases). Trimming removed 1 base from V and 1 base from J, with 16 bases in between. This CDR3 region has 17 residues. In germline, CDR1 is MNHEY, CDR2 SVGAGI. DNA of the CDR3: TGTGCCAGCAGTTACTTGGAATGGGGGACACGGAACACTGAAGCTTTCTTT. Encoded protein: CASSYLEWGTRNTEAFF.

The V gene is TRBV7-2, the J gene TRBJ2-2; TRBD2 matches at 10 bases. Trimming took 1 base from V and 0 from J; bases not matched to a gene: 5. CDR1 is SGHTA, CDR2 FQGNSA, per germline. The CDR3 consists of 18 residues. The CDR3 loop is CASSLEPGLATNTGELFF. Here the CDR3 DNA reads TGTGCCAGCAGCTTAGAGCCGGGACTAGCGACGAACACCGGGGAGCTGTTTTTT.

This clonotype was counted at least ten times. The J gene is TRBJ2-3, the V gene TRBV27, with 7 bases identical to TRBD2. With V trimmed by 6 bases and J by 4 bases, 16 bases remained unmatched. The CDR3 runs 17 residues. Germline loops: CDR1 MNHEY, CDR2 SMNVEV (reference sequence). The CDR3 DNA follows: TGTGCCAGCAGACAGAGGGGACCGGCGGGAGTCCCAGATACGCAGTATTTT. It encodes CASRQRGPAGVPDTQYF.

This clonotype has a count of ten or more. The V call is TRBV7-9, the J call TRBJ1-1; no clear D. V was shortened by 5 bases and J by 5 bases, with 24 bases between the two germline ends. This CDR3 is 17 amino acids long. The germline V gene has CDR1 SEHNR and CDR2 FQNEAQ (reference sequence). The CDR3: CASSTNWGIVVRTEAFF. The DNA for the CDR3 is TGTGCCAGCAGCACCAATTGGGGAATAGTTGTAAGAACTGAAGCTTTCTTT.

The table lists this clonotype with many counts. The chain has TRBV6-1 and TRBJ2-7; 12 nucleotides line up with TRBD1. The V gene end was trimmed by 3 bases and the J gene end by 10 bases; junction bases not matched to a gene: 10. The CDR3 consists of 15 residues. Germline CDR1 reads MNHNS; CDR2 reads SASEGT. The CDR3 sequence: CASSDPGQGASGQYF. In DNA, the CDR3 is TGTGCCAGCAGTGACCCGGGACAGGGGGCCTCCGGACAGTACTTC.

This clonotype was observed at least ten times. J is TRBJ2-1 and V is TRBV28; D is unclear. Germline-derived CDR1 and CDR2 are MDHEN and SYDVKM. V lost 3 bases and J lost 8, with 5 bases in between. The CDR3 is 11 residues long. CDR3 coding DNA: TGTGCCAGCAGTTTGACACATGAGCAGTTCTTC. Residues: CASSLTHEQFF.

This clonotype was recorded many times. This chain joins TRBV12-3 or TRBV12-4 and TRBJ2-7; the match to TRBD2 covers 10 bases. Unmatched junction bases numbered 8, after V lost 5 bases and J lost 4 bases. This CDR3 has 15 amino acids. The CDR3: CASSGRLAGDYEQYF. The CDR3 DNA reads TGTGCCAGCAGTGGCCGGCTAGCGGGAGATTACGAGCAGTACTTC.

This clonotype was picked up many times. This chain joins TRBV28 and TRBJ1-1; no firm D call. There are 13 residues in the CDR3. Germline CDR1 reads MDHEN; CDR2 reads SYDVKM. The V gene lost 3 bases and the J gene lost 2 bases, with 7 bases spanning the gap. This CDR3 reads CASSLGYNTEAFF. The CDR3 nucleotides read TGTGCCAGCAGTTTGGGCTACAACACTGAAGCTTTCTTT.

This clonotype was seen many times. The rearrangement joins TRBV12-3 or TRBV12-4 to TRBJ1-1, with 9 bases lining up with TRBD1. V lost 5 bases and J lost 4; bases outside the gene matches: 8. The CDR3 sequence is 15 residues long. The CDR3 coding sequence is TGTGCCAGCAGTCTACAGGGGGCGATAGTCACTGAAGCTTTCTTT. Translating gives CASSLQGAIVTEAFF.

The chain carries TRBV20-1 and TRBJ2-1; 14 bases fit TRBD2. The germline V gene has CDR1 DFQATT and CDR2 SNEGSKA (reference sequence). Unmatched junction bases numbered 8, after V lost 6 bases and J lost 7 bases. This CDR3 has 15 amino acids. This CDR3 is CSAPGLAGDSNEQFF. The CDR3 region has the DNA TGCAGTGCCCCGGGACTAGCGGGAGATTCAAATGAGCAGTTCTTC.